Sequencing of this TCR beta chain was carried out in a study of technical replicates of blood from a handful of donors. V was clipped by 4 bases and J by 9 bases; unmatched bases: 10. This CDR3 is built from 16 residues. Looked up from germline, CDR1 is PRHDT and CDR2 is FYEKMQ (reference sequence). Repertoires were generated with immunoSEQ multiplex PCR, while TCRdb's copy carries only in-frame clones and drops some. The table lists 91,000 or so clones, 95% of them singletons. Sequenced material: T cells isolated from PBMCs. This sequence was found in a human donor in good health. The chain combines TRBV13 with TRBJ1-6, with 9 bases that match TRBD1. Here the CDR3 reads CASSSGTGTRFSPLHF. CDR3 sequence (DNA): TGTGCCAGCAGCTCCGGGACAGGGACGCGATTTTCACCCCTCCACTTT. The full variable domain, with the rest looked up from reference TRBV13 and TRBJ1-6, is AAGVIQSPRHLIKEKRETATLKCYPIPRHDTVYWYQQGPGQDPQFLISFYEKMQSDKGSIPDRFSAQQFSDYHSELNMSSLELGDSALYFCASSSGTGTRFSPLHFGNGTRLTVT.